This T cell receptor beta chain appears in the sequencing data of a study of shared clonotypes between healthy human individuals. Genomic DNA per cell subset filled all wells of several immunoSEQ plates. Sorted-subset replicate PCR reactions contained approximately 190 ng DNA, corresponding to tens of thousands of T cell genomes. Assay used: immunoSEQ multiplex PCR; TCRdb lists only in-frame clones, some missing. The sample includes about 2.1 million clones, roughly 95% of them seen just once. J gave up 10 bases and V 4 bases, and 3 bases lay outside the gene matches. The CDR3 runs 12 residues. Germline assignment: CDR1 SGHVS and CDR2 FQNEAQ. Study-level findings and limits: Naive subsets tended to show greater estimated richness than memory subsets. A handful of donors shared around 5.1% of their naive CD4 clonotypes.

CD45RO-negative CD8 cells positively selected for CCR7 made up the naive population, which excluded terminally differentiated effector memory CD45RA+ cells. This clone was seen just once. As yet, its antigen is unknown. The rearrangement joins TRBV7-8 to TRBJ1-4, with 7 bases aligning to TRBD1. The sequence was collected from a man younger than 30 in good health. Some clones in this sample may be carry-over from other donors' samples. The sample comprised naive CD8+ T cells from PBMCs. For the CDR3, the DNA is TGTGCCAGCAGCTCAGGGGGGGGAAAACTGTTTTTT. It yields the protein CASSSGGGKLFF.